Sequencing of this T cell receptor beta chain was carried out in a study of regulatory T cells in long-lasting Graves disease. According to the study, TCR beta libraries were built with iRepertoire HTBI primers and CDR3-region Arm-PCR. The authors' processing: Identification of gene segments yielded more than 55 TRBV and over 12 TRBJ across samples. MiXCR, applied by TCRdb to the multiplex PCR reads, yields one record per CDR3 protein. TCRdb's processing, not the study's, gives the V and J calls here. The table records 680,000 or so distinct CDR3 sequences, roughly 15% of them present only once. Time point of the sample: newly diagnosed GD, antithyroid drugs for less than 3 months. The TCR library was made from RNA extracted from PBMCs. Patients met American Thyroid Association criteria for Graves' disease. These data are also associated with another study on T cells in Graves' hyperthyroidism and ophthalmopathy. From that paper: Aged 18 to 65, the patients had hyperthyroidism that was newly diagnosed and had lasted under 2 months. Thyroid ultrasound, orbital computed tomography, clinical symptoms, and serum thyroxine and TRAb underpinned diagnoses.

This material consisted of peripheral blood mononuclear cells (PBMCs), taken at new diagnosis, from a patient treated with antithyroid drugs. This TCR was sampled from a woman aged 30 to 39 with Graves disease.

CDR3 sequence reads: CASSQELKRGGTQYF. In DNA, the CDR3 is TGTGCCAGCAGCCAAGAGCTGAAGCGCGGCGGGACCCAGTACTTC. This chain joins TRBV14 and TRBJ2-4; D ambiguous. The DNA end is a closer match to TRBJ2-5, so the J assignment may be wrong. CDR1 is SGHDN and CDR2 is FVKESK in the germline V gene. There are 15 residues in the CDR3.